This TCR beta chain originates from a study of cytomegalovirus exposure and HLA in healthy donors. Study-wide findings and caveats: Some TCR beta chains (164 of them) were listed as cytomegalovirus-associated. Per published accounts, TCR beta sequences correctly predicted the HLA-A and HLA-B alleles of most subjects.

Comments on this clone: Antigen: not known. Distinct nucleotide sequences in the sample also encode this CDR3.

Per the germline V gene, CDR1 is SGHVS and CDR2 is FQNEAQ. The CDR3 spans 13 residues. V gave up 0 bases and J gave up 9 bases, with 11 bases separating them. With 60 Vbeta and 13 Jbeta primers, the PCR was carried out. Assay: immunoSEQ multiplex PCR; the TCRdb copy retains only in-frame clones and omits some. Here the sample spans 150,000 to 200,000 clones, approximately 84% being singletons. Sequenced material: PBMCs. The rearrangement uses TRBV7-8 and TRBJ1-1; D is unresolved. The receptor comes from a girl less than two years old in good health and CMV-seronegative. The CDR3 nucleotides are TGTGCCAGCAGCTTAGCGCGCAACGATAAAGCTTTCTTT. It translates to CASSLARNDKAFF.